A single TCR beta chain is shown here with its context. As yet, its antigen is unknown. This record comes from a study of shared clonotypes between healthy human individuals. Study-level information: CD4 naive and memory got three plates each, CD8 naive two, CD8 memory one. Whole-study results and caveats: The diversity represented, both genetic and in exposure history, was limited by few donors.

The germline gives CDR1 SQVTM, CDR2 ANQGSEA. Trimming took off 0 bases at V and 0 bases at J, with 20 bases between the two ends. This CDR3 has 18 residues. Terminally differentiated effector memory CD45RA+ cells were excluded by CCR7 positive selection of CD45RO-negative cells. Method: immunoSEQ multiplex PCR; TCRdb's copy keeps in-frame clones and lacks some. The table has around 700,000 clones, about 91% seen once. J is TRBJ1-2 and V is TRBV29-1; D possibly corresponds to TRBD1 (5 bases). Material for sequencing was naive CD8+ T cells sorted from blood. The TCR sequence derives from a man aged 30 to 45 in good health. The CDR3 protein is CSVEDRRSGLLSNYGYTF. For the CDR3, the DNA is TGCAGCGTTGAAGATCGGCGGTCAGGGCTCCTCTCTAACTATGGCTACACCTTC.